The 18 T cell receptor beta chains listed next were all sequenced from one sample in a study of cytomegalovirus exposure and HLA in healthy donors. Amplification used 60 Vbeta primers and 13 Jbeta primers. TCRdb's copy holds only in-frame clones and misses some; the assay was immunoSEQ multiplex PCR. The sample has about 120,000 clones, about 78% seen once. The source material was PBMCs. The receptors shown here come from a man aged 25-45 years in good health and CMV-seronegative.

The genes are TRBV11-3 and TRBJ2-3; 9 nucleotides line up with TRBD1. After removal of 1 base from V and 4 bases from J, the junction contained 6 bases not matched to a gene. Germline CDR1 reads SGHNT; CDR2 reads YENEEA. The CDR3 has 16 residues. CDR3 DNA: TGTGCCAGCAGCTTAGTTACAGGGGGCATCGCAGATACGCAGTATTTT. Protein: CASSLVTGGIADTQYF.

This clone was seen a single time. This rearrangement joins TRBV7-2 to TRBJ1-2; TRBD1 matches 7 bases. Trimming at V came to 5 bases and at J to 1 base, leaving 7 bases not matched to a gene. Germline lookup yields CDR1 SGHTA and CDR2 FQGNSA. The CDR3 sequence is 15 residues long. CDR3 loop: CASSMYRGFNYGYTF. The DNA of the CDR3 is TGTGCCAGCAGCATGTACAGGGGTTTTAACTATGGCTACACCTTC.

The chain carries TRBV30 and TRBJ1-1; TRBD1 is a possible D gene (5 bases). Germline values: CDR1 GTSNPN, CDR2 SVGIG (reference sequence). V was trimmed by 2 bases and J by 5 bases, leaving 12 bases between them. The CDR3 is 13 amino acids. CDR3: CAWSQGLGTEAFF. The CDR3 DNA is TGTGCCTGGAGTCAGGGTTTAGGGACTGAAGCTTTCTTT.

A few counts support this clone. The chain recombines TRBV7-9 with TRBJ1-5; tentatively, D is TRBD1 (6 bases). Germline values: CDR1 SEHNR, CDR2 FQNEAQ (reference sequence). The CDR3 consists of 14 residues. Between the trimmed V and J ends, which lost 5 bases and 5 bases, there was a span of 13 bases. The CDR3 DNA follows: TGTGCCAGCAGCCCTAGGGGGTCATATCAGCCCCAGCATTTT. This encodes CASSPRGSYQPQHF. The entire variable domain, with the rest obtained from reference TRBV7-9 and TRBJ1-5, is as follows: DTGVSQNPRHKITKRGQNVTFRCDPISEHNRLYWYRQTLGQGPEFLTYFQNEAQLEKSRLLSDRFSAERPKGSFSTLEIQRTEQGDSAMYLCASSPRGSYQPQHFGDGTRLSIL.

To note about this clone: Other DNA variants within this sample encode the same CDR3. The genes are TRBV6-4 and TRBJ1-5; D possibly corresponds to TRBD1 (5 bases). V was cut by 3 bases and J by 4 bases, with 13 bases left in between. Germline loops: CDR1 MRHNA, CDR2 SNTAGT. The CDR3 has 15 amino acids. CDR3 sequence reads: CASSDEPGLNQPQHF. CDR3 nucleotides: TGTGCCAGCAGTGATGAACCGGGACTAAATCAGCCCCAGCATTTT.

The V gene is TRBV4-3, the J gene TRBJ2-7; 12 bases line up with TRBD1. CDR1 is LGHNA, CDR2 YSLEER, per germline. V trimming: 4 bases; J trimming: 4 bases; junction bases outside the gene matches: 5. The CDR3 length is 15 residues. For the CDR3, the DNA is TGCGCCAGCAGCCTAGGGACAGGGGGCGGGTACGAGCAGTACTTC. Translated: CASSLGTGGGYEQYF.

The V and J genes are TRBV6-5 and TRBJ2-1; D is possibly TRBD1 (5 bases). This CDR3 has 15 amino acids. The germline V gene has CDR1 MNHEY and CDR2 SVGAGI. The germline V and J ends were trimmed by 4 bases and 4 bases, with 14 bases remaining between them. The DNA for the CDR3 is TGTGCCAGCAGTTCGGACATCGCTCCATACAATGAGCAGTTCTTC. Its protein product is CASSSDIAPYNEQFF.

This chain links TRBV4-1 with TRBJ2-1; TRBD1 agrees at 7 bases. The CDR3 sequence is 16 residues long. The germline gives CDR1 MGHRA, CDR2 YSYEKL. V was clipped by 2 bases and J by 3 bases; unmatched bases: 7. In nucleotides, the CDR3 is TGCGCCAGCAGCCAATTCCGGGACAGAGACTACAATGAGCAGTTCTTC. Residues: CASSQFRDRDYNEQFF.

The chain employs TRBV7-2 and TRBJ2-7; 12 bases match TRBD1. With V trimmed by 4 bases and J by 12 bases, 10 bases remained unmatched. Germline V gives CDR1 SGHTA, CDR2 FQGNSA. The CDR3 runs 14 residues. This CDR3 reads CASSSRDRGRGWYF. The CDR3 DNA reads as TGTGCCAGCAGCTCCCGGGACAGGGGGCGCGGTTGGTACTTC.

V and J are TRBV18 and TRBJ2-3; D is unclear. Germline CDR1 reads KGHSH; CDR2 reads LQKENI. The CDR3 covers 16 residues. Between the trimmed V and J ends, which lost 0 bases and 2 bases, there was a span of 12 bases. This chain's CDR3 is CASSPPRSGPTDTQYF. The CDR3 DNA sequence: TGTGCCAGCTCACCACCAAGATCTGGGCCCACAGATACGCAGTATTTT.

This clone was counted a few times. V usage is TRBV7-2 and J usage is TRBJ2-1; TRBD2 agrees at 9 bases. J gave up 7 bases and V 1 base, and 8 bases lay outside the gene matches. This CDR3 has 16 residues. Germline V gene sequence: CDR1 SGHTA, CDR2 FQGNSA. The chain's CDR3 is CASSLVGGGARNEQFF. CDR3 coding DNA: TGTGCCAGCAGCTTAGTCGGCGGGGGGGCACGGAATGAGCAGTTCTTC.

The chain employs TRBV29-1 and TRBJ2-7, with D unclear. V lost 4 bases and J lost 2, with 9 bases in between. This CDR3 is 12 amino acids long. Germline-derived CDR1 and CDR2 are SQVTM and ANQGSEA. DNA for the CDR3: TGCAGCGTTGGAGGCAGAACCTACGAGCAGTACTTC. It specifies CSVGGRTYEQYF.

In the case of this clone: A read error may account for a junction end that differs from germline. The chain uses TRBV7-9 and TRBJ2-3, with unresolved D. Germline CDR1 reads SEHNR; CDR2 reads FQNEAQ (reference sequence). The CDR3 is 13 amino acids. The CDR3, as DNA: TGTTCCAGCAGCTCCCGAGCAGGAGATACGCAGTATTTT. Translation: CSSSSRAGDTQYF.

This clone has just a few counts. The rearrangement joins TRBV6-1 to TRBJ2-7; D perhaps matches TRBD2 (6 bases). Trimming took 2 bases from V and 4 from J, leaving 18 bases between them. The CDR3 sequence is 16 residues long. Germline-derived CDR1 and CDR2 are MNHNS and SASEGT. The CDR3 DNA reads TGTGCCAGCAGTGAATACTCGGGGCAGGCGGGGTACGAGCAGTACTTC. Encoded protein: CASSEYSGQAGYEQYF.

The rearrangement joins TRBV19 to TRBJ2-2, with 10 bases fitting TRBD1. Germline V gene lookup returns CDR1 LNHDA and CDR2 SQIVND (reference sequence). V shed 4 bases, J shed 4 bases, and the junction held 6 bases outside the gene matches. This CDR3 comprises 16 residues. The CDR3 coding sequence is TGTGCCAGTAGTAGGGGGGACAGGGGTGGCACCGGGGAGCTGTTTTTT. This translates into CASSRGDRGGTGELFF.

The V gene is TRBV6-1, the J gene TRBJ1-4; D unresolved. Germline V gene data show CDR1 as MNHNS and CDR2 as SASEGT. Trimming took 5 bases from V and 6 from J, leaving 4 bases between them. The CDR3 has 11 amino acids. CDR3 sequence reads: CASSPDEKLFF. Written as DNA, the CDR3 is TGTGCCAGCAGTCCGGATGAAAAACTGTTTTTT.

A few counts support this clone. For the CDR3, the DNA is TGTGCCAGCAGCTTGGGACTAGCGGGGGCTCTGGAGACCCAGTACTTC. Its translation: CASSLGLAGALETQYF. The rearrangement links TRBV5-4 to TRBJ2-5; 12 nucleotides align to TRBD2. Germline-derived CDR1 and CDR2 are SGHNT and YYREEE (reference sequence). This CDR3 spans 16 amino acids. J lost 5 bases, V lost 0 bases, and 5 bases had no gene match.

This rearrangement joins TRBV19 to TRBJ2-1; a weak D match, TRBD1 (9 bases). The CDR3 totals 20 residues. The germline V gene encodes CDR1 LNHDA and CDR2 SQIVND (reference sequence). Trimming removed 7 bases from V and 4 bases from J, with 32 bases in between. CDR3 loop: CASTLGRGQGIEGTYNEQFF. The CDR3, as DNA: TGTGCCAGTACCCTCGGGAGGGGACAGGGAATAGAAGGGACTTACAATGAGCAGTTCTTC.